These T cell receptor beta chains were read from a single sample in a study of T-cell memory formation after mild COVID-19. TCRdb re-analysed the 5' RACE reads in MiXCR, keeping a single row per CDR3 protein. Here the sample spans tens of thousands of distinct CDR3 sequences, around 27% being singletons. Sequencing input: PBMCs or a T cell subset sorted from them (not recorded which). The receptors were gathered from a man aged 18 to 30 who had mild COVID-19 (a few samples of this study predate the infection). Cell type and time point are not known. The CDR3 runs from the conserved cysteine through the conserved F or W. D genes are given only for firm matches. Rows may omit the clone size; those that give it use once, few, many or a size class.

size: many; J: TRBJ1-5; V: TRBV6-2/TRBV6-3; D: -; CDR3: CASSYGDPHQPQHF; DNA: TGTGCCAGCAGTTACGGAGACCCCCATCAGCCCCAGCATTTT
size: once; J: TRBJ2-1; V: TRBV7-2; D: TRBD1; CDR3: CASSLGPRGYNEQFF; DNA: TGTGCCAGCAGCTTAGGGCCCAGGGGGTACAATGAGCAGTTCTTC
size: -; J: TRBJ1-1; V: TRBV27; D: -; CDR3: CASLPGGVMNTEAFF; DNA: TGTGCCAGCCTCCCCGGTGGGGTCATGAACACTGAAGCTTTCTTT
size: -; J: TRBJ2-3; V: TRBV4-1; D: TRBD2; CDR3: CASWSGGADTQYF; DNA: TGCGCCAGCTGGTCGGGGGGGGCAGATACGCAGTATTTT
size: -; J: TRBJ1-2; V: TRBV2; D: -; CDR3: CASRVPQGSTGRGNTF; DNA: TGTGCCAGCAGGGTACCCCAGGGGAGTACAGGGCGTGGCAACACCTTC
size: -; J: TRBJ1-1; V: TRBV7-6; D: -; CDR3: CASSLDPGPNTEAFF; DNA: TGTGCCAGCAGCTTAGATCCCGGGCCGAACACTGAAGCTTTCTTT
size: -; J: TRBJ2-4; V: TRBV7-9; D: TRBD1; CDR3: CASSPRTGDYLAKNIQYF; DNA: TGTGCCAGCAGCCCAAGGACAGGGGACTATCTAGCCAAAAACATTCAGTACTTC
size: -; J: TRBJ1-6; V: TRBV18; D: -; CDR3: CASSPSRAWYSPLHF; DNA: TGTGCCAGCTCCCCCTCGCGGGCATGGTACTCACCCCTCCACTTT
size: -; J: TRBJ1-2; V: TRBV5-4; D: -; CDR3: CASSPLATAAPDSTF; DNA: TGTGCCAGCAGCCCCCTAGCCACAGCGGCCCCAGACTCCACCTTC
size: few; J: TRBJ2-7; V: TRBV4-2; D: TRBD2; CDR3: CASSQETGGFYEQYF; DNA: TGTGCCAGCAGCCAAGAAACGGGGGGATTCTACGAGCAGTACTTC
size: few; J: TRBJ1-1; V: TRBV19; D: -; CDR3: CASQSSAGTEAFF; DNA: TGTGCCAGTCAATCAAGCGCAGGGACTGAAGCTTTCTTT
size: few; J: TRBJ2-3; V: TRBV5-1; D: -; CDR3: CASSLNGQVPATDTQYF; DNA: TGCGCCAGCAGCTTGAATGGACAAGTACCAGCCACAGATACGCAGTATTTT
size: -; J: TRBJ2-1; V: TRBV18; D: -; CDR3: CASSPPWGGFNEQFF; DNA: TGTGCCAGCTCACCACCATGGGGCGGTTTCAATGAGCAGTTCTTC
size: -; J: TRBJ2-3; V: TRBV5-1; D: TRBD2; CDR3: CASSFPSGGSTDTQYF; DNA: TGCGCCAGCAGCTTCCCTAGCGGGGGGAGCACAGATACGCAGTATTTT
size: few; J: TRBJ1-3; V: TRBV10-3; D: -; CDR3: CAISDGPQNTIYF; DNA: TGTGCCATCAGTGATGGGCCCCAGAACACCATATATTTT
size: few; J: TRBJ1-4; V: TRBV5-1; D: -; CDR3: CASSLDGKLFF; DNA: TGCGCCAGCAGCTTAGACGGAAAACTGTTTTTT
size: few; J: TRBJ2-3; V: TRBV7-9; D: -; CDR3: CASSLVRPGWRTDTQYF; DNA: TGTGCCAGCAGCTTAGTTCGGCCTGGGTGGAGGACAGATACGCAGTATTTT
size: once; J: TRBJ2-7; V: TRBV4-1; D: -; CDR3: CASSQDPQYSYEQYF; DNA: TGCGCCAGCAGCCAAGATCCCCAATACTCCTACGAGCAGTACTTC
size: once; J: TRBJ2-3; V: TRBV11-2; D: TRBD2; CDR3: CASSPSGGAMADTQYF; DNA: TGTGCCAGCAGCCCGAGCGGGGGGGCGATGGCAGATACGCAGTATTTT
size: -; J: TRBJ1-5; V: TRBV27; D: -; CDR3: CASSLAGNQPQHF; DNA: TGTGCCAGCAGTTTGGCGGGCAATCAGCCCCAGCATTTT
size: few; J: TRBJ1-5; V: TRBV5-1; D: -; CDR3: CASSPTQGNQPQHF; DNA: TGCGCCAGCAGCCCAACCCAGGGGAATCAGCCCCAGCATTTT
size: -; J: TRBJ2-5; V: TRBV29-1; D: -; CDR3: CSVVWGDLAQYF; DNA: TGCAGCGTTGTTTGGGGGGATCTGGCACAGTACTTC
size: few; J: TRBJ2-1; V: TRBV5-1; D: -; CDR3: CASSFRRNEQFF; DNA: TGCGCCAGCAGCTTTAGACGGAATGAGCAGTTCTTC
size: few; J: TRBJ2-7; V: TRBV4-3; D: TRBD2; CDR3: CASSLGRGSYEQYF; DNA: TGCGCCAGCAGCCTCGGGAGGGGTTCCTACGAGCAGTACTTC
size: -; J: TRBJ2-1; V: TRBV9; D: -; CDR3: CASSVRGLSSYNEQFF; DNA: TGTGCCAGCAGCGTTAGGGGTTTAAGCTCCTACAATGAGCAGTTCTTC
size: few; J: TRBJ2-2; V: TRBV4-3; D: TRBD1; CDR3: CASSQFDRDLTGELFF; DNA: TGCGCCAGCAGCCAGTTCGACAGGGACCTCACCGGGGAGCTGTTTTTT
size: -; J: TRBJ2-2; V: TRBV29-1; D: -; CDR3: CSVPRGTGELFF; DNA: TGCAGCGTGCCCCGGGGAACCGGGGAGCTGTTTTTT
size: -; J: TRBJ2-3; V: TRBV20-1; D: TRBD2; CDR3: CSAHIAGGSTDTQYF; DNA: TGCAGTGCACACATAGCGGGGGGCAGCACAGATACGCAGTATTTT
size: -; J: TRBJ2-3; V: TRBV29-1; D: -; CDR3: CSVEETGRDTQYF; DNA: TGCAGCGTTGAAGAGACAGGGAGGGATACGCAGTATTTT
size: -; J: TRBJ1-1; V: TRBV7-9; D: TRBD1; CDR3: CASSLEGATEAFF; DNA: TGTGCCAGCAGCTTAGAGGGGGCCACTGAAGCTTTCTTT
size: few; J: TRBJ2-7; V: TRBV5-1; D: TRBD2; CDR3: CASSGTSGVYEQYF; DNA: TGCGCCAGCAGCGGGACTAGCGGGGTCTACGAGCAGTACTTC
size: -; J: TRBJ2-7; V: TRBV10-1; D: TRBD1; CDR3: CAIDPGGLSYEQYF; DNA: TGCGCCATCGACCCAGGGGGCCTCTCCTACGAGCAGTACTTC
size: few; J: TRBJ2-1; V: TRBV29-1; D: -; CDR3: CSATGTDYNEQFF; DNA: TGCAGCGCTACAGGGACCGACTACAATGAGCAGTTCTTC
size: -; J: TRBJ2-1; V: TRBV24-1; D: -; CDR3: CATSHRGPEQFF; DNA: TGTGCCACCAGTCATCGGGGTCCTGAGCAGTTCTTC
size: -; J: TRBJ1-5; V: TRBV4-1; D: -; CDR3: CASSQEYPGNQPQHF; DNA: TGCGCCAGCAGCCAAGAATATCCGGGCAATCAGCCCCAGCATTTT
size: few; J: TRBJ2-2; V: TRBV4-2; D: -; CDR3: CASSQDRLNTGELFF; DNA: TGTGCCAGCAGCCAAGACAGATTGAACACCGGGGAGCTGTTTTTT
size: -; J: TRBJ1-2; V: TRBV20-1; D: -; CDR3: CSARDGQFYGYTF; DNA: TGCAGTGCTAGAGATGGCCAGTTCTATGGCTACACCTTC
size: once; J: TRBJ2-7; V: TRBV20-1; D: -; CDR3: CSAREQGPGEQYF; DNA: TGCAGTGCTAGAGAACAGGGCCCGGGCGAGCAGTACTTC